The 30 T cell receptor beta chains listed next were all sequenced from one sample in a study of identical twins. TCRdb re-called the 5' RACE reads through MiXCR, storing one row per CDR3 protein. The data hold about 900,000 distinct CDR3 sequences, with more than 9% observed a single time. These data were likewise used in another study, on yellow fever vaccine responses in identical twins.

Sequencing input: PBMCs. Source of these receptors: a woman under 30 in good health.

The rearrangement links TRBV10-1 to TRBJ2-2; D is perhaps TRBD1 (6 bases). The V gene's germline CDR1 is WNHNN and CDR2 SYGVQD (reference sequence). Deletions cut 4 bases from V and 3 bases from J, with 15 bases between. The CDR3 is 16 amino acids. The CDR3 DNA sequence: TGCGCCAGCAGTGGAGTTTCCAGGGGTCACACCGGGGAGCTGTTTTTT. It yields the protein CASSGVSRGHTGELFF.

The rearrangement links TRBV7-9 to TRBJ1-1; D might be TRBD1 (5 bases). The length of the CDR3 is 15 residues. From germline, CDR1 is SEHNR and CDR2 FQNEAQ (reference sequence). The V gene lost 5 bases and the J gene lost 0 bases, with 13 bases spanning the gap. CDR3 sequence (DNA): TGTGCCAGCAGCCGGACGACAGTATTGAACACTGAAGCTTTCTTT. This gives the protein CASSRTTVLNTEAFF.

CDR3 residues: CASRPGLGADYEQYF. The CDR3, as DNA: TGTGCCAGCAGACCCGGTTTAGGGGCCGACTACGAGCAGTACTTC. The chain recombines TRBV6-1 with TRBJ2-7; the D gene is possibly TRBD1 (5 bases). The CDR3 is 15 amino acids. V lost 6 bases and J 3 bases, leaving 18 bases between the germline ends. Germline-derived CDR1 and CDR2 are MNHNS and SASEGT.

This clonotype appeared a few times. V and J are TRBV28 and TRBJ2-1; the match to TRBD1 covers 9 bases. CDR1 and CDR2 (germline): MDHEN, SYDVKM. The J segment lost 8 bases and the V segment lost 5 bases, leaving 16 bases of the junction unmatched. The CDR3 spans 17 residues. CDR3 nucleotide sequence: TGTGCCAGCAGTCTCATGAAGGGGACAGGGTTTGGCTATGAGCAGTTCTTC. The encoded protein is CASSLMKGTGFGYEQFF. Supplemented by reference TRBV28 and TRBJ2-1, the full variable domain reads DVKVTQSSRYLVKRTGEKVFLECVQDMDHENMFWYRQDPGLGLRLIYFSYDVKMKEKGDIPEGYSVSREKKERFSLILESASTNQTSMYLCASSLMKGTGFGYEQFFGPGTRLTVL.

This clonotype was counted only a few times. The chain joins TRBV4-1 to TRBJ2-2, with D possibly TRBD2 on 6 matching bases. Germline values: CDR1 MGHRA, CDR2 YSYEKL. V lost 4 bases, J lost 3 bases, and 15 bases lay in between. There are 16 residues in the CDR3. The CDR3 reads CASSPHPASDTGELFF. CDR3 in DNA: TGCGCCAGCAGCCCGCACCCGGCTAGCGACACCGGGGAGCTGTTTTTT.

This clonotype was observed a handful of times. The genes are TRBV28 and TRBJ2-3, with 11 bases identical to TRBD2. CDR3 length equals 18 residues. Germline CDR1 reads MDHEN; CDR2 reads SYDVKM. J gave up 1 base and V 2 bases, and 8 bases lay outside the gene matches. DNA of the CDR3: TGTGCCAGCAGTTTAGAGGTCGGGACTAGCGGAGGCACAGATACGCAGTATTTT. Residues: CASSLEVGTSGGTDTQYF. The full variable domain, completed using reference TRBV28 and TRBJ2-3, is DVKVTQSSRYLVKRTGEKVFLECVQDMDHENMFWYRQDPGLGLRLIYFSYDVKMKEKGDIPEGYSVSREKKERFSLILESASTNQTSMYLCASSLEVGTSGGTDTQYFGPGTRLTVL.

This chain connects TRBV11-2 to TRBJ2-1, with D hard to call. This CDR3 is 15 amino acids long. Trimming left V 1 base short and J 7 bases short, with 14 bases between. The germline gives CDR1 SGHAT, CDR2 FQNNGV. The chain's CDR3 is CASSLAVGVINEQFF. In nucleotides, the CDR3 is TGTGCCAGCAGCTTAGCGGTTGGGGTTATAAATGAGCAGTTCTTC.

This clonotype came up a few times. CDR3 sequence: CAITGGSGGNNEQFF. The CDR3 bases are TGTGCCATCACCGGGGGGTCCGGGGGGAACAATGAGCAGTTCTTC. This rearrangement joins TRBV10-3 to TRBJ2-1, with TRBD2 identical over 7 bases. Per germline, CDR1 ENHRY and CDR2 SYGVKD. CDR3 length equals 15 residues. The J segment lost 5 bases and the V segment lost 7 bases, leaving 11 bases of the junction unmatched.

The chain joins TRBV11-2 to TRBJ2-1; the D gene could be TRBD1 or TRBD2 (6 bases each). The CDR3 runs to 17 residues. Deletions cut 1 base from V and 1 base from J, with 14 bases between. CDR1 is SGHAT, CDR2 FQNNGV, per germline. The CDR3 region is CASSLGGRGGSYNEQFF. CDR3 bases: TGTGCCAGCAGCTTAGGGGGCAGGGGAGGTTCCTACAATGAGCAGTTCTTC.

This sequence joins TRBV19 and TRBJ2-2, with a possible D match to TRBD1 (5 bases). Germline CDR1 is LNHDA and CDR2 is SQIVND (reference sequence). The CDR3 has 14 residues. The V gene lost 3 bases and the J gene lost 5 bases, with 10 bases spanning the gap. The CDR3 DNA sequence: TGTGCCAGTAGTATGGTGACAGCTACCGGGGAGCTGTTTTTT. Its translation: CASSMVTATGELFF.

This clonotype has just a few counts. V gene TRBV5-1 combines with J gene TRBJ2-2, with 11 bases matching TRBD2. V lost 1 base, J lost 5 bases, and 10 bases stayed unmatched. Germline V gives CDR1 SGHRS, CDR2 YFSETQ. CDR3 length equals 18 residues. CDR3 sequence: CASSLTGLAAVNTGELFF. The CDR3 DNA is TGCGCCAGCAGCTTGACGGGACTAGCGGCCGTAAATACCGGGGAGCTGTTTTTT.

This clonotype was seen more than once but under ten times. The J gene is TRBJ2-5, the V gene TRBV24-1; D unresolved. This CDR3 region has 13 residues. Germline assignment: CDR1 KGHDR and CDR2 SFDVKD. The germline V and J ends were trimmed by 3 bases and 5 bases, with 9 bases remaining between them. CDR3 amino acids: CATSDQAVETQYF. The CDR3 DNA reads as TGTGCCACCAGTGATCAGGCTGTTGAGACCCAGTACTTC.

This clonotype was detected a few times. This chain uses TRBV7-9 with TRBJ2-2, with 8 bases that match TRBD2. CDR1 is SEHNR and CDR2 is FQNEAQ in the germline V gene (reference sequence). The length of the CDR3 is 15 residues. The V gene end was trimmed by 7 bases and the J gene end by 7 bases; junction bases not matched to a gene: 11. CDR3 protein: CASTIAGLKFGELFF. Written as DNA, the CDR3 is TGTGCCAGCACCATAGCGGGATTAAAATTCGGGGAGCTGTTTTTT.

V usage is TRBV20-1 and J usage is TRBJ1-5, with D perhaps TRBD1 (5 bases). Germline V gene data show CDR1 as DFQATT and CDR2 as SNEGSKA (reference sequence). V lost 1 base and J 4 bases, leaving 11 bases between the germline ends. The CDR3 contains 14 residues. The CDR3 reads CSARGGVGNQPQHF. DNA for the CDR3: TGCAGTGCTAGAGGAGGGGTCGGGAATCAGCCCCAGCATTTT.

This clonotype has more than one count but fewer than ten. The rearrangement joins TRBV10-3 to TRBJ2-7; D gene uncertain. The germline V gene encodes CDR1 ENHRY and CDR2 SYGVKD. This CDR3 is 14 amino acids long. V lost 3 bases and J lost 4, with 13 bases in between. The CDR3 bases are TGTGCCATCAGTGAAAGAATAGCACAATACGAGCAGTACTTC. This encodes CAISERIAQYEQYF.

CDR3: CASSLLTSGSYEQYF. The CDR3, as DNA: TGCGCCAGCAGCTTGTTGACAAGCGGGAGTTACGAGCAGTACTTC. The gene calls are TRBV5-1 and TRBJ2-7; 8 bases fit TRBD2. Germline assignment: CDR1 SGHRS and CDR2 YFSETQ. The CDR3 has 15 amino acids. With 1 base clipped from V and 4 bases from J, the junction kept 7 bases outside the gene matches. Looking up the rest from reference TRBV5-1 and TRBJ2-7 gives the full variable domain: KAGVTQTPRYLIKTRGQQVTLSCSPISGHRSVSWYQQTPGQGLQFLFEYFSETQRNKGNFPGRFSGRQFSNSRSEMNVSTLELGDSALYLCASSLLTSGSYEQYFGPGTRLTVT.

The gene calls are TRBV12-3 or TRBV12-4 and TRBJ1-2, with D tentatively TRBD1 (5 bases). CDR3 size: 16 residues. The V end lost 3 bases, the J end lost 4 bases, and 18 bases lay between the germline ends. The CDR3, as DNA: TGTGCCAGCAGTTTGGTCCTGGGGACCCCGGTCTATGGCTACACCTTC. As protein: CASSLVLGTPVYGYTF.

This clonotype was observed at least ten times. The chain uses TRBV12-3 or TRBV12-4 and TRBJ1-2; D not resolved. V lost 8 bases and J lost 1, with 14 bases in between. The CDR3 is 14 residues long. The DNA of the CDR3 is TGTGCCAGCTCCCACTCAGACCATAACTATGGCTACACCTTC. Translation: CASSHSDHNYGYTF.

The chain combines TRBV9 with TRBJ2-1, with 9 bases identical to TRBD2. This CDR3 is 16 amino acids long. Germline V gene sequence: CDR1 SGDLS, CDR2 YYNGEE. V shed 0 bases, J shed 7 bases, and the junction held 8 bases outside the gene matches. In nucleotides, the CDR3 is TGTGCCAGCAGCGTAGTGAGCGGGAGGAATAAAAATGAGCAGTTCTTC. Its translation is CASSVVSGRNKNEQFF.

This clonotype was recorded at least ten times. J is TRBJ1-1 and V is TRBV15; 8 bases match TRBD1. The V segment lost 3 bases and the J segment 0 bases; nucleotides outside the gene matches: 0. CDR1 and CDR2 (germline): LNHNV, YYDKDF (reference sequence). The CDR3 contains 14 residues. The CDR3 spells CATSRDRVNTEAFF. The CDR3 nucleotides read TGTGCCACCAGCAGGGACAGGGTGAACACTGAAGCTTTCTTT. The full variable domain, in which reference TRBV15 and TRBJ1-1 provide the parts outside the CDR3, is DAMVIQNPRYQVTQFGKPVTLSCSQTLNHNVMYWYQQKSSQAPKLLFHYYDKDFNNEADTPDNFQSRRPNTSFCFLDIRSPGLGDTAMYLCATSRDRVNTEAFFGQGTRLTVV.

This clonotype was detected a few times. The chain carries TRBV3-1 and TRBJ2-7; no definite D call. V dropped 4 bases and J dropped 9 bases, with 13 bases sitting between them. The germline V gene encodes CDR1 LGHDT and CDR2 YNNKEL (reference sequence). CDR3 length equals 12 residues. CDR3 bases: TGTGCCAGCAGCCGGCGGTTGCCGGGGCAGTACGTC. It yields the protein CASSRRLPGQYV.

V is TRBV7-2 and J is TRBJ2-3, with 8 positions matching TRBD2. This CDR3 has 16 amino acids. V lost 1 base to trimming and J lost 1 base; unmatched junction nucleotides: 4. Looked up from germline, CDR1 is SGHTA and CDR2 is FQGNSA. This chain's CDR3 is CASSLVAGGRTDTQYF. In DNA form, the CDR3 reads TGTGCCAGCAGCTTAGTGGCGGGAGGCCGCACAGATACGCAGTATTTT.

The J gene is TRBJ2-1, the V gene TRBV24-1; 12 bases map to TRBD1. The junction had 7 bases not matched to a gene; V was cut back by 4 bases and J by 7 bases. Germline V gene lookup returns CDR1 KGHDR and CDR2 SFDVKD. This CDR3 is built from 16 residues. The CDR3: CATSEGTGGVSNEQFF. Here the CDR3 DNA reads TGTGCCACCAGTGAAGGGACAGGGGGCGTTTCGAATGAGCAGTTCTTC.

As concerns this clonotype: A clone one base away is much larger, so this may be a read error. V is TRBV5-1 and J is TRBJ2-2; either TRBD1 or TRBD2 may fit D (5 bases each). CDR3 length: 17 residues. Germline V lookup: CDR1 SGHRS, CDR2 YFSETQ. For the CDR3, the DNA is TGCGCCAGCAGCTTGTCGGGAAGGGCCCCGGGGACCGGGGAGCCGTTTTTT. Encoded protein: CASSLSGRAPGTGEPFF.

V usage is TRBV20-1 and J usage is TRBJ1-1; possible D gene TRBD1, 5 bases. The length of the CDR3 is 15 residues. The V gene's germline CDR1 is DFQATT and CDR2 SNEGSKA (reference sequence). The V end was cut by 0 bases, the J end by 0 bases, with 11 bases between. The DNA for the CDR3 is TGCAGTGCTAGAGAGCAGGGCAGAGTGAACACTGAAGCTTTCTTT. Translated: CSAREQGRVNTEAFF.

The table lists this clonotype with many counts. V usage is TRBV10-3 and J usage is TRBJ1-5; D gene unclear. The germline CDR1 and CDR2 sequences are ENHRY and SYGVKD. The V gene lost 7 bases and the J gene lost 2 bases, with 9 bases spanning the gap. The CDR3 has 13 residues. The CDR3 bases are TGTGCCATCACTCCGGGAGGCAATCAGCCCCAGCATTTT. Translated, it gives CAITPGGNQPQHF.

This clonotype appeared a few times. CDR3 sequence reads: CASSLVYGSYEQYF. CDR3 sequence (DNA): TGTGCCAGCAGTTTAGTCTACGGCTCCTACGAGCAGTACTTC. The V and J genes are TRBV12-3 or TRBV12-4 and TRBJ2-7; D unresolved. Trimming took off 1 base at V and 0 bases at J, with 7 bases between the two ends. This CDR3 is built from 14 residues.

The V gene is TRBV12-3 or TRBV12-4, the J gene TRBJ2-1, with 13 bases fitting TRBD2. J lost 6 bases, V lost 4 bases, and 3 bases had no gene match. The CDR3 spans 15 residues. CDR3 nucleotides: TGTGCCAGCAGTTCGACTAGCGGGAGGAGCAATGAGCAGTTCTTC. Protein: CASSSTSGRSNEQFF.

The chain joins TRBV20-1 to TRBJ2-3; 13 nucleotides match TRBD2. The CDR3 is 17 residues long. Losses at the gene ends were 6 bases for V and 3 bases for J; bases not matched to a gene: 12. The germline gives CDR1 DFQATT, CDR2 SNEGSKA (reference sequence). The CDR3 here is CSARTSGGQGGTDTQYF. The CDR3 DNA reads as TGCAGTGCCAGGACTAGCGGGGGCCAAGGGGGGACAGATACGCAGTATTTT.

CDR3 in amino acids: CASSLEAGRGNIQYF. The CDR3 bases are TGTGCCAGCAGCTTAGAGGCGGGCAGGGGAAACATTCAGTACTTC. The rearrangement uses TRBV11-2 and TRBJ2-4, with TRBD1 as a possible D gene (6 bases). The CDR3 loop spans 15 amino acids. The germline V gene has CDR1 SGHAT and CDR2 FQNNGV. Trimming took 0 bases from V and 6 from J, leaving 12 bases between them.